Below are 28 T cell receptor beta chains sequenced from a single sample in a study of shared clonotypes between healthy human individuals. Sequenced by immunoSEQ multiplex PCR; TCRdb stores in-frame clones only, minus some. Of 1.4 million to 1.5 million clones listed, around 95% were seen once; the top ten hold 1.2%. Source material: naive CD4+ T cells sorted from blood. Subset in this sample: CD45RA+ positively selected. These receptors were taken from a man aged 25 to 40 in good health.

V and J are TRBV9 and TRBJ1-4; 7 bases map to TRBD1. CDR1 and CDR2 from the germline V gene are SGDLS and YYNGEE. The CDR3 loop spans 15 amino acids. The V gene end was trimmed by 0 bases and the J gene end by 10 bases; junction bases not matched to a gene: 9. DNA for the CDR3: TGTGCCAGCAGCGTAGGGGACGACAGGGATCCAAAACTGTTTTTT. Its translation is CASSVGDDRDPKLFF.

The chain couples TRBV2 to TRBJ2-3, with D unclear. CDR1 is SNHLY, CDR2 FYNNEI, per germline. The CDR3 runs to 13 residues. V lost 7 bases to trimming and J lost 0 bases, with 8 bases between them. For the CDR3, the DNA is TGTGCCAGCAATAGACTGAGCACAGATACGCAGTATTTT. Its translation: CASNRLSTDTQYF.

A single count supports this clone. The chain recombines TRBV18 with TRBJ2-2; 10 nucleotides align to TRBD2. Losses at the gene ends were 8 bases for V and 5 bases for J; bases not matched to a gene: 5. There are 14 residues in the CDR3. Germline V gene data show CDR1 as KGHSH and CDR2 as LQKENI. The DNA of the CDR3 is TGTGCCAGCCTAGCGGGAGTACGAACCGGGGAGCTGTTTTTT. It is translated as CASLAGVRTGELFF.

This clone appeared once. The chain joins TRBV13 to TRBJ1-1; D unclear. The CDR3 length is 14 residues. Deletions cut 5 bases from V and 0 bases from J, with 10 bases between. CDR1 and CDR2 (germline): PRHDT, FYEKMQ (reference sequence). This chain's CDR3 is CASSRDGMNTEAFF. The CDR3 coding sequence is TGTGCCAGCAGCCGAGACGGAATGAACACTGAAGCTTTCTTT.

This rearrangement joins TRBV7-3 to TRBJ2-2, with unresolved D. CDR3 size: 13 residues. Trimming stripped 2 bases from V and 4 bases from J, with 5 bases between. Germline V CDR1 and CDR2: SGHTA, FQGTGA. The DNA for the CDR3 is TGTGCCAGCAGCTTACAGATCACCGGGGAGCTGTTTTTT. Encoded protein: CASSLQITGELFF.

The rearrangement links TRBV5-1 to TRBJ2-1; D might be TRBD2 (6 bases). The V and J ends lost 0 bases and 8 bases respectively, with 12 bases between them. Germline CDR1 reads SGHRS; CDR2 reads YFSETQ. This CDR3 spans 14 amino acids. This CDR3 is CASSLELASYEQFF. The CDR3 DNA is TGCGCCAGCAGCTTGGAACTAGCTTCGTATGAGCAGTTCTTC.

V gene TRBV5-5 combines with J gene TRBJ2-7; TRBD1 matches at 11 bases. Germline CDR1 is SGHKS and CDR2 is YYEKEE (reference sequence). The J segment lost 3 bases and the V segment lost 0 bases, leaving 2 bases of the junction unmatched. The CDR3 runs to 15 residues. The CDR3 here is CASSLGGTGGYEQYF. CDR3 coding DNA: TGTGCCAGCAGCTTGGGTGGGACAGGGGGCTACGAGCAGTACTTC.

This chain uses TRBV13 with TRBJ2-5, with a weak D call TRBD1 (5 bases). This CDR3 spans 13 amino acids. Germline V gene lookup returns CDR1 PRHDT and CDR2 FYEKMQ (reference sequence). The ends were cut back, 1 base at V and 3 bases at J, with 6 bases in the middle. This CDR3 is CASSLAREETQYF. The CDR3 nucleotides read TGTGCCAGCAGCTTAGCCAGGGAAGAGACCCAGTACTTC.

J is TRBJ2-1 and V is TRBV7-2; D is uncertain. The germline V and J ends were trimmed by 4 bases and 2 bases, with 12 bases remaining between them. This CDR3 has 15 residues. The germline gives CDR1 SGHTA, CDR2 FQGNSA. The CDR3 protein is CASSSHRAPYNEQFF. The CDR3 DNA reads as TGTGCCAGCAGCTCCCACCGGGCGCCCTACAATGAGCAGTTCTTC.

J is TRBJ2-7 and V is TRBV9; TRBD2 aligns across 13 bases. Germline V gene data show CDR1 as SGDLS and CDR2 as YYNGEE. The CDR3 extends over 17 amino acids. Trimming cost V 4 bases and J 2 bases; bases outside gene matches: 9. For the CDR3, the DNA is TGTGCCAGCAGCCTCGCCCCACTAGCGGGAGGGACCTACGAGCAGTACTTC. Its translation is CASSLAPLAGGTYEQYF.

V and J are TRBV5-4 and TRBJ2-5; 7 bases line up with TRBD1. With 7 bases clipped from V and 1 base from J, the junction kept 1 base outside the gene matches. Germline-derived CDR1 and CDR2 are SGHNT and YYREEE (reference sequence). The CDR3 extends over 12 amino acids. The CDR3 loop is CASGTVQETQYF. The CDR3 DNA reads as TGTGCCAGCGGGACAGTCCAAGAGACCCAGTACTTC.

CDR3 protein: CASSDPKPGQADTQYF. For the CDR3, the DNA is TGCGCCAGCAGTGACCCTAAACCCGGACAGGCAGATACGCAGTATTTT. The J gene is TRBJ2-3, the V gene TRBV10-1; 7 nucleotides line up with TRBD1. Germline values: CDR1 WNHNN, CDR2 SYGVQD (reference sequence). The V gene end was trimmed by 3 bases and the J gene end by 4 bases; junction bases not matched to a gene: 10. This CDR3 is 16 amino acids long.

The J gene is TRBJ1-5, the V gene TRBV28; D is uncertain. Trimming cost V 7 bases and J 2 bases, with 21 bases left between them. Germline V CDR1 and CDR2: MDHEN, SYDVKM. The CDR3 is 17 residues long. CDR3: CASNGGRVLRGNQPQHF. CDR3 nucleotides: TGTGCCAGCAACGGAGGACGGGTCCTGCGGGGCAATCAGCCCCAGCATTTT.

This clone has a handful of counts. This chain joins TRBV2 and TRBJ2-7; 9 nucleotides agree with TRBD1. V shed 6 bases, J shed 5 bases, and the junction held 8 bases outside the gene matches. The CDR3 runs to 14 residues. CDR1 SNHLY and CDR2 FYNNEI come from the germline V gene. As DNA, the CDR3 is TGTGCCAGCAGCCGGGACAGGGATTTACACGAGCAGTACTTC. Its translation: CASSRDRDLHEQYF.

This chain connects TRBV5-4 to TRBJ2-5; D not resolved. V was shortened by 0 bases and J by 0 bases, with 9 bases between the two germline ends. Germline loops: CDR1 SGHNT, CDR2 YYREEE (reference sequence). This CDR3 region has 15 residues. CDR3 in DNA: TGTGCCAGCAGCTTGGGGGTGAGCTACCAAGAGACCCAGTACTTC. Encoded protein: CASSLGVSYQETQYF.

The chain couples TRBV7-6 to TRBJ2-1; the match to TRBD2 covers 13 bases. With 5 bases clipped from V and 8 bases from J, the junction kept 9 bases outside the gene matches. The germline CDR1 and CDR2 sequences are SGHVS and FNYEAQ. There are 16 residues in the CDR3. This CDR3 reads CASSPLAGGSWHEQFF. CDR3 DNA: TGTGCCAGCAGCCCACTAGCGGGAGGGTCTTGGCATGAGCAGTTCTTC. Drawing the rest from reference TRBV7-6 and TRBJ2-1, the complete variable domain is GAGVSQSPRYKVTKRGQDVALRCDPISGHVSLYWYRQALGQGPEFLTYFNYEAQQDKSGLPNDRFSAERPEGSISTLTIQRTEQRDSAMYRCASSPLAGGSWHEQFFGPGTRLTVL.

V gene TRBV7-2 combines with J gene TRBJ1-1; 8 bases agree with TRBD1. Germline CDR1 is SGHTA and CDR2 is FQGNSA. This CDR3 spans 15 amino acids. Losses at the gene ends were 6 bases for V and 1 base for J; bases not matched to a gene: 7. CDR3 in amino acids: CASSYTGGKNTEAFF. As DNA, the CDR3 is TGTGCCAGCAGTTACACAGGGGGGAAGAACACTGAAGCTTTCTTT. Filled out from reference TRBV7-2 and TRBJ1-1, the complete variable domain reads GAGVSQSPSNKVTEKGKDVELRCDPISGHTALYWYRQSLGQGLEFLIYFQGNSAPDKSGLPSDRFSAERTGGSVSTLTIQRTQQEDSAVYLCASSYTGGKNTEAFFGQGTRLTVV.

This chain joins TRBV20-1 and TRBJ2-5; D call uncertain. The CDR3 runs 11 residues. Trimming cost V 6 bases and J 5 bases, with 10 bases left between them. Germline V CDR1 and CDR2: DFQATT, SNEGSKA (reference sequence). The CDR3 coding sequence is TGCAGTGCCCTCAGCCGGGAGACCCAGTACTTC. Translation gives CSALSRETQYF.

The chain uses TRBV5-4 and TRBJ2-2; the match to TRBD1 covers 7 bases. Germline CDR1 SGHNT, CDR2 YYREEE (reference sequence). The CDR3 has 16 amino acids. V lost 5 bases to trimming and J lost 0 bases; unmatched junction nucleotides: 7. The CDR3 bases are TGTGCCAGCAGTCAACCAGGGGGAGCGAACACCGGGGAGCTGTTTTTT. Encoded protein: CASSQPGGANTGELFF.

The CDR3 loop is CASSSRPDREGETQYF. The CDR3 DNA reads as TGTGCCAGCAGCTCTCGCCCGGACAGGGAGGGAGAGACCCAGTACTTC. This chain uses TRBV7-9 with TRBJ2-5; D may be TRBD1 (8 bases). Germline V CDR1 and CDR2: SEHNR, FQNEAQ (reference sequence). The CDR3 spans 16 residues. The V and J ends lost 4 bases and 4 bases respectively, with 19 bases between them.

The V call is TRBV7-2, the J call TRBJ2-1; 7 bases map to TRBD1. The CDR3 has 16 amino acids. With V trimmed by 2 bases and J by 4 bases, 8 bases remained unmatched. CDR1 is SGHTA, CDR2 FQGNSA, per germline. The CDR3 loop reads CASSLSRGQIYNEQFF. CDR3 bases: TGTGCCAGCAGCTTATCACGGGGACAGATATACAATGAGCAGTTCTTC.

V usage is TRBV6-4 and J usage is TRBJ2-1; 7 bases fit TRBD2. CDR3 size: 16 residues. Germline CDR1 reads MRHNA; CDR2 reads SNTAGT. The V gene end was trimmed by 2 bases and the J gene end by 0 bases; junction bases not matched to a gene: 4. CDR3: CASSDNAGASYNEQFF. CDR3 DNA sequence: TGTGCCAGCAGTGACAACGCGGGAGCCTCCTACAATGAGCAGTTCTTC.

In the case of this clone: This CDR3 is also generated by other DNA sequences in the sample. The J gene is TRBJ2-7, the V gene TRBV7-8; D unresolved. With 2 bases removed from V and 5 bases from J, the gap between germline ends came to 4 bases. The CDR3 is 11 amino acids. Germline-derived CDR1 and CDR2 are SGHVS and FQNEAQ. The chain's CDR3 is CASSLRNEQYF. CDR3 in DNA: TGTGCCAGCAGCTTACGAAACGAGCAGTACTTC.

The chain couples TRBV5-1 to TRBJ2-1; 9 bases fit TRBD2. Germline V lookup: CDR1 SGHRS, CDR2 YFSETQ. The CDR3 loop spans 16 amino acids. The junction had 9 bases not matched to a gene; V was cut back by 1 base and J by 7 bases. The CDR3 nucleotides are TGCGCCAGCAGCTTGTATAGTCTAGCGGGGAAGAATGAGCAGTTCTTC. Protein product: CASSLYSLAGKNEQFF.

This clone was seen only once. This specimen includes other DNA sequences encoding the same CDR3. This sequence joins TRBV9 and TRBJ2-1; D is unclear. With 2 bases removed from V and 0 bases from J, the gap between germline ends came to 6 bases. Germline CDR1 and CDR2: SGDLS and YYNGEE. This CDR3 has 14 amino acids. The CDR3 loop reads CASSVGGSYNEQFF. The DNA for the CDR3 is TGTGCCAGCAGCGTCGGTGGCTCCTACAATGAGCAGTTCTTC. Combining the CDR3 with reference TRBV9 and TRBJ2-1 gives the whole variable domain DSGVTQTPKHLITATGQRVTLRCSPRSGDLSVYWYQQSLDQGLQFLIQYYNGEERAKGNILERFSAQQFPDLHSELNLSSLELGDSALYFCASSVGGSYNEQFFGPGTRLTVL.

V and J are TRBV5-4 and TRBJ2-1; unclear D gene. CDR1 is SGHNT and CDR2 is YYREEE in the germline V gene (reference sequence). The V end was cut by 4 bases, the J end by 6 bases, with 8 bases between. The CDR3 consists of 12 residues. CDR3 loop: CASSPRVNEQFF. The CDR3 DNA reads as TGTGCCAGCAGCCCCCGCGTCAATGAGCAGTTCTTC.

The chain has TRBV10-3 and TRBJ2-2, with D perhaps being TRBD1 or TRBD2 (5 bases each). This CDR3 spans 13 amino acids. The V and J ends lost 3 bases and 6 bases respectively, with 8 bases between them. Germline assignment: CDR1 ENHRY and CDR2 SYGVKD. The CDR3 here is CAISDRGAGELFF. As DNA, the CDR3 is TGTGCCATCAGTGATCGGGGCGCCGGGGAGCTGTTTTTT.

V and J are TRBV18 and TRBJ2-1; D is uncertain. Germline assignment: CDR1 KGHSH and CDR2 LQKENI. The germline V and J ends were trimmed by 6 bases and 8 bases, with 14 bases remaining between them. CDR3 size: 13 residues. This CDR3 is CASSGRTADEQFF. CDR3 nucleotides: TGTGCCAGCTCGGGAAGGACCGCCGATGAGCAGTTCTTC. Using reference TRBV18 and TRBJ2-1 for the parts outside the CDR3, the full variable domain is NAGVMQNPRHLVRRRGQEARLRCSPMKGHSHVYWYRQLPEEGLKFMVYLQKENIIDESGMPKERFSAEFPKEGPSILRIQQVVRGDSAAYFCASSGRTADEQFFGPGTRLTVL.